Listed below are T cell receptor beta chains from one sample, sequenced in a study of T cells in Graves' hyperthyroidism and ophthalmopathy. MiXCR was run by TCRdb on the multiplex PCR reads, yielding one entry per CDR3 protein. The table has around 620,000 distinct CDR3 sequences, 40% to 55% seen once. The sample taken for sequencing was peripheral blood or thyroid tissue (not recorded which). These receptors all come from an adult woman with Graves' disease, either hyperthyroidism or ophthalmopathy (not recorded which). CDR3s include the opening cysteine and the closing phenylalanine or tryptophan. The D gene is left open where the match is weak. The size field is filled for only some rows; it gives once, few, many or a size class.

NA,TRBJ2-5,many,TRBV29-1,TGCAGCGTTGAATCGGGGGTTGAAGAGACCCAGTACTTC,CSVESGVEETQYF
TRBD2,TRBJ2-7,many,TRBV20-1,TGCAGTGCTTCTCTGGCGGGAGCGGCCTACGAGCAGTACTTC,CSASLAGAAYEQYF
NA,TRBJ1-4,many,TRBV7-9,TGTGCCAGCAGCTCCGGACCTTTGGAGGAAAAACTGTTTTTT,CASSSGPLEEKLFF
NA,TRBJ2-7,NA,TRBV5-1,TGCGCCAGCAGCTTGACGCAAGCCTACGAGCAGTACTTC,CASSLTQAYEQYF
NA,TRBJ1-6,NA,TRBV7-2,TGTGCCAGCAGCGCAAGGGACCGTAATTCACCCCTCCACTTT,CASSARDRNSPLHF
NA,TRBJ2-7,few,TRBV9,TGTGCCAGCAGCGGCCAGGGGAACGAGCAGTACTTC,CASSGQGNEQYF
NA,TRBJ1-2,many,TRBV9,TGTGCCAGCAGCGTAGATGTAGGGGCTTCTGGCTACACCTTC,CASSVDVGASGYTF
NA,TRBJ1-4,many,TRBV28,TGTGCCAGCAGCCTTAGGATGGAGGGTGAAAAACTGTTTTTT,CASSLRMEGEKLFF
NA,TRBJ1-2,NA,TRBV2,TGTGCCAGCGGCCTTCGCAGGGCCTCCTATGGCTACACCTTC,CASGLRRASYGYTF
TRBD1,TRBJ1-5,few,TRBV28,TGTGCCAGCAGTGCCCCATACCGGACAGGTAGCAATCAGCCCCAGCATTTT,CASSAPYRTGSNQPQHF
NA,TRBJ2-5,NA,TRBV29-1,TGCAGCGTAGGGGGCCAGTTGGGAGGAGAGACCCAGTACTTC,CSVGGQLGGETQYF
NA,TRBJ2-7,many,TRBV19,TGTGCCAGTATGGAGGGTTACGAGCAGTACTTC,CASMEGYEQYF
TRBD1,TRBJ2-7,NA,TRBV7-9,TGTGCTAATGGGGACAGCCTCTACGAGCAGTACTTC,CANGDSLYEQYF
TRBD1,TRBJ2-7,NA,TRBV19,TGTGCCAGTAGGGGGACAGGGGACGCTCAGCCCCAGCAGTACTTC,CASRGTGDAQPQQYF
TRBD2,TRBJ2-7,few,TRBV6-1,TGTGCCAGCAGTAACGTACTTGGTCCAGCGGGAAAATACGAGCAGTACTTC,CASSNVLGPAGKYEQYF